The present entry profiles one T cell receptor (beta chain) with its context. The protocol was immunoSEQ multiplex PCR, while the TCRdb copy is restricted to in-frame clones and leaves out a portion. The top ten hold roughly 0.13% of the sample, which has approximately 2.4 million clones, almost 96% seen once. This sample is part of a study of shared clonotypes between healthy human individuals. Trimming cost V 2 bases and J 3 bases; bases outside gene matches: 2. The CDR3 sequence is 14 residues long. Germline V gene sequence: CDR1 MNHEY, CDR2 SMNVEV (reference sequence). This clonotype was sampled from a man aged 18 to 29 in good health. The sequencing sample was made of naive CD4+ T cells sorted from blood. The sample's subset: CD45RA+ positively selected. The chain uses TRBV27 and TRBJ2-7, with 9 bases lining up with TRBD1. CDR3 coding DNA: TGTGCCAGCAGTTTAAACAGGGGGCACTACGAGCAGTACTTC. Amino acids: CASSLNRGHYEQYF.